This T cell receptor beta chain was found in a study of blood T cell repertoires in COVID-19. The wider study: The study drew acute and convalescent COVID-19 samples from the United States, Italy and Spain. Sources were T cells, B-cell-depleted T cells, or PBMCs; the material itself was cDNA or gDNA.

Germline V CDR1 and CDR2: SGDLS, YYNGEE. The CDR3 has 17 residues. V lost 4 bases and J lost 6; bases outside the gene matches: 18. Authors' data handling: For nucleated cells, counts were estimated from reference gene primer amplification. Some clones are missing from TCRdb's copy, which holds only in-frame ones; the method was immunoSEQ multiplex PCR. Clone size and the V and J calls come from that table; the DNA yielded D and trimming. This table has 200,000 to 250,000 clones, 84% appearing once. The source is a woman in her sixties or seventies with acute or convalescent COVID-19. The chain links TRBV9 to TRBJ2-7; 8 bases agree with TRBD1. Sequencing was performed on peripheral blood. The CDR3 reads CASSPQDRAAYLGEQYF. In DNA form, the CDR3 reads TGTGCCAGCAGCCCACAGGACAGGGCAGCTTATTTAGGCGAGCAGTACTTC.